A selection of T cell receptor beta chains follows, all from one sample in a study of blood T cell repertoires in COVID-19. The method was immunoSEQ multiplex PCR; TCRdb's version includes in-frame clones alone and lacks a portion of them. Of some 110,000 clones listed, around 79% were seen once; the top ten hold around 2.3%. Input material: peripheral blood. These receptors originate from a man between 45 and 60 years old with acute or convalescent COVID-19. Both conserved end residues are part of each CDR3. The D gene is left open where the match is weak. Clone size is not always given. Where it is, it says once, few, many or a class for expanded clones.

d_call	v_call	clone_size	j_call	cdr3_aa	cdr3_nt
TRBD2	TRBV5-1	NA	TRBJ2-1	CASSLVLAGSYNEQFF	TGCGCCAGCAGCTTGGTCCTAGCGGGCTCCTACAATGAGCAGTTCTTC
TRBD1	TRBV19	NA	TRBJ2-5	CARPHRGRQETQYF	TGTGCCAGACCCCACAGGGGTCGGCAAGAGACCCAGTACTTC
TRBD1	TRBV5-1	NA	TRBJ2-5	CASSLAQGDGETQYF	TGCGCCAGCAGCTTGGCGCAGGGGGACGGAGAGACCCAGTACTTC
TRBD1	TRBV12-5	NA	TRBJ1-4	CASGLGRGFWTNEKLFF	TGTGCTAGTGGTTTGGGCAGGGGGTTCTGGACTAATGAAAAACTGTTTTTT
NA	TRBV3-1/TRBV3-2	few	TRBJ1-1	CASSQTGMGTEAFF	TGTGCCAGCAGCCAAACAGGGATGGGGACTGAAGCTTTCTTT
TRBD1	TRBV5-8	NA	TRBJ1-5	CASSPSDRGRHQPQHF	TGTGCCAGCAGCCCCTCCGACAGGGGGCGACATCAGCCCCAGCATTTT
NA	TRBV3-1/TRBV3-2	NA	TRBJ2-3	CASSQDSRSADTQYF	TGTGCCAGCAGCCAAGATTCTAGAAGTGCAGATACGCAGTATTTT
TRBD2	TRBV6-1	once	TRBJ2-3	CASSEWAGGESDTQYF	TGTGCCAGCAGTGAATGGGCGGGGGGCGAGTCAGATACGCAGTATTTT
TRBD2	TRBV6-4	NA	TRBJ2-1	CASSDGLAGNEQFF	TGTGCCAGCAGTGACGGACTAGCGGGGAATGAGCAGTTCTTC
TRBD1	TRBV6-5	NA	TRBJ2-7	CASSQGQIYSYEQYF	TGTGCCAGCAGTCAGGGACAGATCTACTCCTACGAGCAGTACTTC
NA	TRBV5-4	NA	TRBJ1-3	CASSLWSSGNTIYF	TGTGCCAGCAGCTTGTGGAGCTCTGGAAACACCATATATTTT
TRBD2	TRBV3-1/TRBV3-2	NA	TRBJ2-1	CASSSKVAGGRGYNEQFF	TGTGCCAGCAGCTCAAAGGTAGCGGGAGGGCGAGGATACAATGAGCAGTTCTTC
TRBD2	TRBV14	NA	TRBJ2-3	CASSQVSGGASTDTQYF	TGTGCCAGCAGCCAAGTTTCCGGGGGGGCCTCCACAGATACGCAGTATTTT
TRBD2	TRBV13	NA	TRBJ2-3	CASSFSSGDTDTQYF	TGTGCCAGCAGCTTTTCTAGCGGGGACACAGATACGCAGTATTTT
TRBD1	TRBV11-2	once	TRBJ2-1	CASSLTQTGGLNEQFF	TGTGCCAGCAGCTTAACACAGACAGGGGGATTAAATGAGCAGTTCTTC
NA	TRBV6-5	NA	TRBJ1-1	CASRSPGTEAFF	TGTGCCAGCAGAAGCCCGGGCACTGAAGCTTTCTTT
NA	TRBV5-1	NA	TRBJ1-4	CASSFRGVNEKLFF	TGCGCCAGCAGCTTCCGTGGAGTAAATGAAAAACTGTTTTTT
TRBD2	TRBV7-8	NA	TRBJ2-5	CASSSGLAGVETQYF	TGTGCCAGCAGCTCAGGTTTAGCGGGAGTTGAGACCCAGTACTTC
TRBD1	TRBV9	few	TRBJ1-1	CASSADPRGMNTEAFF	TGTGCCAGCAGCGCAGACCCCAGGGGGATGAACACTGAAGCTTTCTTT
NA	TRBV6-5	NA	TRBJ2-3	CASREGGGTDTQYF	TGTGCCAGCAGAGAGGGGGGGGGAACAGATACGCAGTATTTT
TRBD1	TRBV19	NA	TRBJ2-2	CASSIDLGQANTGELFF	TGTGCCAGTAGTATAGATCTAGGACAGGCGAACACCGGGGAGCTGTTTTTT
NA	TRBV5-1	NA	TRBJ1-2	CASSLGGRQYGYTF	TGCGCCAGCAGCTTGGGGGGCCGGCAATATGGCTACACCTTC
NA	TRBV10-2	few	TRBJ1-1	CATTGRSTEAFF	TGCGCCACCACAGGGCGGTCCACTGAAGCTTTCTTT
TRBD1	TRBV7-3	NA	TRBJ2-7	CASSLGDSYEQYF	TGTGCCAGCAGCTTAGGGGACAGCTACGAGCAGTACTTC
TRBD1	TRBV28	NA	TRBJ1-2	CASSSRWTGGNYGYTF	TGTGCCAGCAGTTCCCGATGGACAGGGGGCAACTATGGCTACACCTTC
TRBD1	TRBV4-1	NA	TRBJ1-5	CASSQERRGRNQPQHF	TGCGCCAGCAGCCAAGAAAGAAGGGGGCGCAATCAGCCCCAGCATTTT
NA	TRBV3-1/TRBV3-2	NA	TRBJ2-5	CASSQEGTGWTQYF	TGTGCCAGCAGCCAAGAGGGCACCGGTTGGACCCAGTACTTC
TRBD2	TRBV7-9	NA	TRBJ2-3	CASSLFEGGTDTQYF	TGTGCCAGCAGCTTATTTGAGGGAGGGACAGATACGCAGTATTTT
TRBD2	TRBV14	NA	TRBJ2-1	CASSQVGGSYNEQFF	TGTGCCAGCAGCCAAGTCGGCGGGAGTTACAATGAGCAGTTCTTC
TRBD1	TRBV28	few	TRBJ1-1	CASNRGNTEAFF	TGTGCCAGCAACAGGGGAAACACTGAAGCTTTCTTT
TRBD1	TRBV14	NA	TRBJ2-7	CASSLYRGLPYEQYF	TGTGCCAGCAGCTTGTACAGGGGGCTCCCGTACGAGCAGTACTTC
NA	TRBV5-4	NA	TRBJ2-7	CASSKSQDKSYEQYF	TGTGCCAGCAGCAAGTCCCAGGACAAAAGCTACGAGCAGTACTTC
TRBD2	TRBV18	NA	TRBJ2-7	CASSRPSGSYEQYF	TGTGCCAGCTCACGGCCTAGCGGGAGTTATGAGCAGTACTTC
NA	TRBV24-1	NA	TRBJ1-1	CATSHSDSTEAFF	TGTGCCACCAGCCACTCTGACAGCACTGAAGCTTTCTTT
TRBD1	TRBV9	NA	TRBJ2-7	CASSVGTGPYEQYF	TGTGCCAGCAGCGTCGGGACAGGGCCCTACGAGCAGTACTTC
TRBD1	TRBV6-5	NA	TRBJ1-6	CASSPPGQANSPLHF	TGTGCCAGCTCCCCCCCGGGACAGGCCAATTCACCCCTCCACTTT
TRBD1	TRBV27	NA	TRBJ2-5	CASSEQGWETQYF	TGTGCCAGCAGTGAACAGGGGTGGGAGACCCAGTACTTC
NA	TRBV12-3/TRBV12-4	NA	TRBJ1-1	CASRYDSEAFF	TGTGCCAGCAGATACGACAGTGAAGCTTTCTTT
NA	TRBV21-1	NA	TRBJ1-1	CASSTVRDREGSTEAFF	TGTGCCAGCAGCACGGTCCGGGACAGGGAGGGAAGCACTGAAGCTTTCTTT
TRBD2	TRBV7-6	NA	TRBJ2-1	CASSLGLAAYNEQFF	TGTGCCAGCAGCTTAGGACTAGCGGCCTACAATGAGCAGTTCTTC
TRBD1	TRBV7-6	NA	TRBJ1-1	CASSPGTGARTEAFF	TGTGCCAGCAGCCCGGGAACAGGGGCGCGTACTGAAGCTTTCTTT
TRBD1	TRBV9	NA	TRBJ2-5	CASSLPGQGAIETQYF	TGTGCCAGCAGCCTCCCGGGACAGGGGGCGATAGAGACCCAGTACTTC
NA	TRBV3-1/TRBV3-2	few	TRBJ2-3	CASSILTDTQYF	TGTGCCAGCAGCATTCTCACAGATACGCAGTATTTT
NA	TRBV30	once	TRBJ2-5	CAWSVPRLQALGETQYF	TGTGCCTGGAGTGTACCCCGGTTACAGGCCCTGGGGGAGACCCAGTACTTC
NA	TRBV7-9	NA	TRBJ1-2	CASSLVGKGDGYTF	TGTGCCAGCAGCTTAGTGGGGAAGGGGGATGGCTACACCTTC
NA	TRBV30	few	TRBJ2-3	CAWSNQDTQYF	TGTGCCTGGAGCAATCAAGATACGCAGTATTTT
NA	TRBV4-1	NA	TRBJ1-5	CASSQEGGIQPQHF	TGCGCCAGCAGCCAAGAGGGAGGGATTCAGCCCCAGCATTTT
NA	TRBV5-4	few	TRBJ1-1	CASTRDIANTEAFF	TGTGCCAGCACCCGGGACATCGCGAACACTGAAGCTTTCTTT
NA	TRBV12-1	medium-sized	TRBJ1-1	CASSLDRGNTEAFF	TGTGCCAGCAGCCTAGACAGGGGGAACACTGAAGCTTTCTTT
TRBD1	TRBV7-9	NA	TRBJ2-7	CASSLAGTGWPEQYF	TGTGCCAGCAGCTTAGCCGGGACAGGGTGGCCCGAGCAGTACTTC
TRBD1	TRBV5-1	NA	TRBJ1-4	CASSLGTGTNEKLFF	TGCGCCAGCAGCTTGGGGACAGGTACTAATGAAAAACTGTTTTTT
TRBD2	TRBV19	NA	TRBJ2-4	CARRAGTYKNIQYF	TGTGCCAGAAGAGCGGGAACGTACAAAAACATTCAGTACTTC
NA	TRBV12-3/TRBV12-4	NA	TRBJ1-2	CASSLSQPVTF	TGTGCCAGCAGTTTGTCACAGCCAGTGACCTTC